The 29 T cell receptor beta chains presented below share a single source sample, sequenced in a study of TIL therapy for anti-PD-1-resistant metastatic lung cancer. Time point given: pre-treatment sample, taken before nivolumab and TIL therapy. Sequencing used immunoSEQ v3. Sequencing was performed with immunoSEQ multiplex PCR; in TCRdb, only in-frame clones are kept and a portion is missing. The sample comprises roughly 46,000 clones, about 86% of which are singletons, and around 5.1% rests with the top ten. The sample in question was blood, obtained at baseline. The receptors originated from a person aged 25-85 years with non-small cell lung cancer.

The V gene is TRBV6-5, the J gene TRBJ1-1, with TRBD1 as a possible D gene (5 bases). The CDR3 is 13 residues long. V gave up 2 bases and J gave up 3 bases, with 7 bases separating them. The germline V gene encodes CDR1 MNHEY and CDR2 SVGAGI. CDR3 loop: CASSYGGDTEAFF. The CDR3 nucleotides are TGTGCCAGCAGTTACGGGGGGGACACTGAAGCTTTCTTT.

The CDR3 reads CASSLGWTVNTGELFF. In DNA, the CDR3 is TGTGCCAGCAGCTTAGGATGGACAGTGAACACCGGGGAGCTGTTTTTT. V usage is TRBV11-3 and J usage is TRBJ2-2, with a tentative D call TRBD1 (6 bases). Germline V gene sequence: CDR1 SGHNT, CDR2 YENEEA. V was clipped by 1 base and J by 1 base, with 10 bases between them. CDR3 size: 16 residues. The variable domain in full, with the rest retrieved from reference TRBV11-3 and TRBJ2-2, is EAGVVQSPRYKIIEKKQPVAFWCNPISGHNTLYWYLQNLGQGPELLIRYENEEAVDDSQLPKDRFSAERLKGVDSTLKIQPAELGDSAVYLCASSLGWTVNTGELFFGEGSRLTVL.

This chain uses TRBV11-2 with TRBJ2-7, with 9 bases matching TRBD1. From germline, CDR1 is SGHAT and CDR2 FQNNGV. Trimming removed 4 bases from V and 7 bases from J; junction bases left unmatched: 8. There are 14 residues in the CDR3. The CDR3 spells CASSYGQGLEEQYF. CDR3 nucleotides: TGTGCCAGCAGCTACGGACAGGGGTTGGAGGAGCAGTACTTC.

The CDR3 loop reads CASRAPGREQYF. The DNA of the CDR3 is TGTGCCAGCAGGGCCCCGGGAAGAGAGCAGTACTTC. V and J are TRBV28 and TRBJ2-7, with a tentative D call TRBD2 (5 bases). Germline V gives CDR1 MDHEN, CDR2 SYDVKM. This CDR3 has 12 residues. The V gene lost 6 bases and the J gene lost 7 bases, with 13 bases spanning the gap.

The V and J genes are TRBV30 and TRBJ2-3; D is possibly TRBD1 (5 bases). Germline values: CDR1 GTSNPN, CDR2 SVGIG (reference sequence). This CDR3 is built from 13 residues. Trimming removed 1 base from V and 5 bases from J, with 10 bases in between. DNA of the CDR3: TGTGCCTGGAGTGGCAGGGTAGGAGATACGCAGTATTTT. Translation gives CAWSGRVGDTQYF.

J is TRBJ2-7 and V is TRBV16; 10 positions match TRBD2. CDR3 size: 15 residues. Per germline, CDR1 KGHSY and CDR2 FQNENV. The V segment lost 1 base and the J segment 7 bases; nucleotides outside the gene matches: 7. The CDR3 nucleotides are TGTGCCAGCAGCCAATGGAACAGCGGGAGGGATGAGCAGTACTTC. Translation gives CASSQWNSGRDEQYF.

The chain links TRBV7-6 to TRBJ2-1; 16 bases line up with TRBD2. The CDR3 spans 19 residues. The junction had 7 bases not matched to a gene; V was cut back by 5 bases and J by 0 bases. CDR1 SGHVS and CDR2 FNYEAQ come from the germline V gene. The CDR3 loop reads CASSAGTSGRAGSYNEQFF. As DNA, the CDR3 is TGTGCCAGCAGCGCCGGGACTAGCGGGAGGGCCGGCTCCTACAATGAGCAGTTCTTC.

This chain uses TRBV6-5 with TRBJ2-5, with 7 nucleotides matching TRBD2. Trimming cost V 11 bases and J 9 bases; bases outside gene matches: 9. CDR1 and CDR2 from the germline V gene are MNHEY and SVGAGI. This CDR3 is 11 amino acids long. For the CDR3, the DNA is TGTGCCTCCCGAGGACTAGGGGCCCAGTACTTC. Translated: CASRGLGAQYF.

The chain employs TRBV28 and TRBJ2-1; no clear D. The CDR3 contains 15 residues. The germline CDR1 and CDR2 sequences are MDHEN and SYDVKM. Between the trimmed V and J ends, which lost 3 bases and 0 bases, there was a span of 9 bases. The CDR3: CASSLPLSSYNEQFF. For the CDR3, the DNA is TGTGCCAGCAGTTTGCCCCTAAGCTCCTACAATGAGCAGTTCTTC.

The J gene is TRBJ2-3, the V gene TRBV28, with 11 bases that match TRBD2. Per germline, CDR1 MDHEN and CDR2 SYDVKM. Trimming at V came to 5 bases and at J to 8 bases, leaving 12 bases not matched to a gene. This CDR3 is 16 amino acids long. The CDR3 here is CASSPTGWLAGGTQYF. CDR3 in DNA: TGTGCCAGCAGTCCGACAGGGTGGCTAGCGGGAGGTACGCAGTATTTT.

This rearrangement joins TRBV27 to TRBJ1-1; 7 bases are shared with TRBD1. In germline, CDR1 is MNHEY, CDR2 SMNVEV (reference sequence). This CDR3 is built from 15 residues. J lost 4 bases, V lost 6 bases, and 11 bases had no gene match. The CDR3 nucleotides read TGTGCCAGCAGCTATCGACAGGGTCGAGGCACTGAAGCTTTCTTT. It is translated as CASSYRQGRGTEAFF.

This chain connects TRBV28 to TRBJ1-3; D perhaps matches TRBD1 (6 bases). The V gene lost 3 bases and the J gene lost 0 bases, with 9 bases spanning the gap. The germline CDR1 and CDR2 sequences are MDHEN and SYDVKM. The CDR3 is made up of 15 amino acids. In nucleotides, the CDR3 is TGTGCCAGCAGTTTCACAGGGAGCTCTGGAAACACCATATATTTT. This sequence encodes CASSFTGSSGNTIYF. Filled out from reference TRBV28 and TRBJ1-3, the complete variable domain reads DVKVTQSSRYLVKRTGEKVFLECVQDMDHENMFWYRQDPGLGLRLIYFSYDVKMKEKGDIPEGYSVSREKKERFSLILESASTNQTSMYLCASSFTGSSGNTIYFGEGSWLTVV.

The gene calls are TRBV27 and TRBJ1-5, with no clear D. In germline, CDR1 is MNHEY, CDR2 SMNVEV (reference sequence). With 3 bases removed from V and 7 bases from J, the gap between germline ends came to 10 bases. There are 13 residues in the CDR3. In nucleotides, the CDR3 is TGTGCCAGCAGTTTTTGGGTGGACCAGCCCCAGCATTTT. Translation: CASSFWVDQPQHF.

In DNA, the CDR3 is TGTGCCAGCTCACCGACTAGCGGATTATCCTACAATGAGCAGTTCTTC. It yields the protein CASSPTSGLSYNEQFF. The chain has TRBV18 and TRBJ2-1, with TRBD2 identical over 9 bases. The germline V gene encodes CDR1 KGHSH and CDR2 LQKENI. This CDR3 spans 16 amino acids. V was pared by 3 bases and J by 1 base, with 4 bases of the junction left unmatched.

This clone occurred once. The rearrangement joins TRBV2 to TRBJ1-6; 10 bases are shared with TRBD1. The J segment lost 7 bases and the V segment lost 4 bases, leaving 7 bases of the junction unmatched. CDR3 length equals 16 residues. The germline V gene has CDR1 SNHLY and CDR2 FYNNEI. This chain's CDR3 is CASSAEGQGTNSPLHF. In nucleotides, the CDR3 is TGTGCCAGCAGTGCCGAGGGACAGGGGACAAATTCACCCCTCCACTTT.

V gene TRBV5-1 combines with J gene TRBJ2-7; D possibly matches TRBD1 or TRBD2 (6 bases each). Trimming removed 0 bases from V and 2 bases from J, with 15 bases in between. CDR3 length: 16 residues. CDR1 is SGHRS, CDR2 YFSETQ, per germline. The CDR3 sequence: CASSLARGGTAYEQYF. The DNA of the CDR3 is TGCGCCAGCAGCTTGGCCAGGGGAGGAACCGCCTACGAGCAGTACTTC.

The chain has TRBV2 and TRBJ2-3; TRBD1 aligns across 9 bases. V lost 5 bases, J lost 4 bases, and 10 bases stayed unmatched. Germline CDR1 reads SNHLY; CDR2 reads FYNNEI. CDR3 length equals 16 residues. CDR3 coding DNA: TGTGCCAGCAGTCGCAGACAGGGGGTATTTTCAGATACGCAGTATTTT. It yields the protein CASSRRQGVFSDTQYF.

This rearrangement joins TRBV13 to TRBJ1-6; D not certain. CDR1 and CDR2 (germline): PRHDT, FYEKMQ (reference sequence). V gave up 7 bases and J gave up 5 bases, with 6 bases separating them. The CDR3 is made up of 12 amino acids. The CDR3 sequence: CASMLNNSPLHF. In DNA, the CDR3 is TGTGCCAGCATGCTTAATAATTCACCCCTCCACTTT. Drawing the rest from reference TRBV13 and TRBJ1-6, the complete variable domain is AAGVIQSPRHLIKEKRETATLKCYPIPRHDTVYWYQQGPGQDPQFLISFYEKMQSDKGSIPDRFSAQQFSDYHSELNMSSLELGDSALYFCASMLNNSPLHFGNGTRLTVT.

CDR3 region: CASSPGLAGMQETQYF. Here the CDR3 DNA reads TGTGCCAGCAGCCCGGGCCTAGCGGGGATGCAAGAGACCCAGTACTTC. The chain employs TRBV3-1 (or the pseudogene TRBV3-2) and TRBJ2-5; 9 bases are shared with TRBD2. The length of the CDR3 is 16 residues. J was trimmed by 2 bases and V by 4 bases; bases with no gene match: 8. CDR1 is LGHDT, CDR2 YNNKEL, per germline (reference sequence).

The CDR3 region has the DNA TGTGCCACCAGCATTTTGACAGGGGGGAAAACTGAAGCTTTCTTT. This gives the protein CATSILTGGKTEAFF. The chain joins TRBV15 to TRBJ1-1; 9 bases align to TRBD1. The germline V gene encodes CDR1 LNHNV and CDR2 YYDKDF (reference sequence). This CDR3 has 15 amino acids. J lost 5 bases, V lost 4 bases, and 8 bases had no gene match.

The chain uses TRBV6-2 or TRBV6-3 and TRBJ2-3; 11 nucleotides line up with TRBD1. Germline values: CDR1 MNHEY, CDR2 SVGEGT. This CDR3 has 15 amino acids. Trimming cost V 5 bases and J 4 bases; bases outside gene matches: 5. As DNA, the CDR3 is TGTGCCAGCAGTCACCGGGACAGGGGGGCAGATACGCAGTATTTT. Translated: CASSHRDRGADTQYF.

The chain carries TRBV29-1 and TRBJ2-6; no firm D call. Germline CDR1 SQVTM, CDR2 ANQGSEA. The ends were cut back, 5 bases at V and 1 base at J, with 15 bases in the middle. This CDR3 has 16 amino acids. The CDR3 DNA is TGCAGCGTTTACTTGCGGTGGAATTCTGGGGCCAACGTCCTGACTTTC. Protein: CSVYLRWNSGANVLTF.

The chain uses TRBV18 and TRBJ2-2; either TRBD1 or TRBD2 may supply D (5 bases each). The CDR3 is 12 residues long. V dropped 1 base and J dropped 10 bases, with 7 bases sitting between them. Germline V gives CDR1 KGHSH, CDR2 LQKENI. The CDR3: CASSPLGEELFF. The CDR3 DNA reads TGTGCCAGCTCACCACTGGGGGAGGAGCTGTTTTTT.

This clone was detected only once. This sequence joins TRBV28 and TRBJ2-3; D not resolved. Germline-derived CDR1 and CDR2 are MDHEN and SYDVKM. CDR3 size: 13 residues. Trimming removed 3 bases at V and 0 bases at J, with 4 bases between. CDR3 in DNA: TGTGCCAGCAGTTTTGGAAGCACAGATACGCAGTATTTT. Its protein product is CASSFGSTDTQYF.

This chain uses TRBV13 with TRBJ1-1; the D gene is possibly TRBD1 (5 bases). There are 14 residues in the CDR3. Germline CDR1 is PRHDT and CDR2 is FYEKMQ (reference sequence). The V end lost 4 bases, the J end lost 3 bases, and 12 bases lay between the germline ends. CDR3 nucleotide sequence: TGTGCCAGCAGCTCCAGGGTCCGGGACACTGAAGCTTTCTTT. Its protein is CASSSRVRDTEAFF.

This rearrangement joins TRBV5-6 to TRBJ1-6; 8 bases fit TRBD1. V shed 1 base and J 8 bases; nucleotides not matched to a gene: 8. The V gene's germline CDR1 is SGHDT and CDR2 YYEEEE. This CDR3 has 16 amino acids. CDR3 residues: CASSLRVVRGHSPLHF. For the CDR3, the DNA is TGTGCCAGCAGCTTGCGAGTTGTCAGGGGGCATTCACCCCTCCACTTT. Full variable domain (missing parts from reference TRBV5-6 and TRBJ1-6): DAGVTQSPTHLIKTRGQQVTLRCSPKSGHDTVSWYQQALGQGPQFIFQYYEEEERQRGNFPDRFSGHQFPNYSSELNVNALLLGDSALYLCASSLRVVRGHSPLHFGNGTRLTVT.

The chain is built from TRBV5-8 and TRBJ2-7; 8 bases map to TRBD1. CDR3 length: 14 amino acids. Germline V gives CDR1 SGHTS, CDR2 YDEGEE. Trimming at V came to 2 bases and at J to 3 bases, leaving 4 bases not matched to a gene. The CDR3 bases are TGTGCCAGCAGCTTTGGTACAGGGGGCTACGAGCAGTACTTC. Amino acid sequence: CASSFGTGGYEQYF.

This chain joins TRBV7-8 and TRBJ2-5; D not certain. V dropped 5 bases and J dropped 4 bases, with 17 bases sitting between them. Germline V gene sequence: CDR1 SGHVS, CDR2 FQNEAQ. The CDR3 contains 15 residues. The CDR3, as DNA: TGTGCCAGCAGCCTTAGTAGGCCGGTGGGAGAGACCCAGTACTTC. Translation gives CASSLSRPVGETQYF. The full variable domain, in which reference TRBV7-8 and TRBJ2-5 provide the parts outside the CDR3, is GAGVSQSPRYKVAKRGQDVALRCDPISGHVSLFWYQQALGQGPEFLTYFQNEAQLDKSGLPSDRFFAERPEGSVSTLKIQRTQQEDSAVYLCASSLSRPVGETQYFGPGTRLLVL.

The V gene is TRBV6-5, the J gene TRBJ2-7, with D hard to call. This CDR3 spans 14 amino acids. The germline V gene encodes CDR1 MNHEY and CDR2 SVGAGI. Trimming took off 5 bases at V and 2 bases at J, with 13 bases between the two ends. The CDR3, as DNA: TGTGCCAGCAGTCTAACACGGTTAACCTACGAGCAGTACTTC. Protein: CASSLTRLTYEQYF.